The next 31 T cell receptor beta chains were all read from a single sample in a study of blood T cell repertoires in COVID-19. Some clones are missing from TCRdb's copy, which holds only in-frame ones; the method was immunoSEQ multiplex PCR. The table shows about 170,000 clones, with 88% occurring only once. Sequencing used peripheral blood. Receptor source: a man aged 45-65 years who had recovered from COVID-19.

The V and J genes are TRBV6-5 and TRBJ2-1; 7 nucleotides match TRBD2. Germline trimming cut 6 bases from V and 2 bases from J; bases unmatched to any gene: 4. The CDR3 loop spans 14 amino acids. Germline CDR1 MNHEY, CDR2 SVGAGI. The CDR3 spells CASRERGTYNEQFF. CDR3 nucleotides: TGTGCCAGCAGGGAGCGGGGAACCTACAATGAGCAGTTCTTC.

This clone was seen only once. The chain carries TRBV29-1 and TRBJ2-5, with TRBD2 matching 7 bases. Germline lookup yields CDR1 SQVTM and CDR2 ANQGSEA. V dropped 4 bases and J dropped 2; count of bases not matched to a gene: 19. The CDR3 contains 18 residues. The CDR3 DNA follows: TGCAGCGTTGCCCTGAAAGTTTCTTCGTGGGGGGGGCAAGAGACCCAGTACTTC. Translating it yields CSVALKVSSWGGQETQYF.

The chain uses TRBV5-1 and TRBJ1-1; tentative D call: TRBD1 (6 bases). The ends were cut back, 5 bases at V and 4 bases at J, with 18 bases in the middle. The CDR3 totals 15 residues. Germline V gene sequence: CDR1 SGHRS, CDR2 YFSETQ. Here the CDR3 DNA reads TGCGCCAGCAGTTCTACAGGGATGGTAGGCACTGAAGCTTTCTTT. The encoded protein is CASSSTGMVGTEAFF.

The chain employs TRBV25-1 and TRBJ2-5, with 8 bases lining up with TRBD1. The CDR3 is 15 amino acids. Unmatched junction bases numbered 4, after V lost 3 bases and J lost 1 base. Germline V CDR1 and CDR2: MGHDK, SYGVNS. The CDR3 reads CASSDLGQGQETQYF. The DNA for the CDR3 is TGTGCCAGCAGTGACCTAGGACAGGGCCAAGAGACCCAGTACTTC. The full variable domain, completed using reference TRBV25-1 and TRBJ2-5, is EADIYQTPRYLVIGTGKKITLECSQTMGHDKMYWYQQDPGMELHLIHYSYGVNSTEKGDLSSESTVSRIRTEHFPLTLESARPSHTSQYLCASSDLGQGQETQYFGPGTRLLVL.

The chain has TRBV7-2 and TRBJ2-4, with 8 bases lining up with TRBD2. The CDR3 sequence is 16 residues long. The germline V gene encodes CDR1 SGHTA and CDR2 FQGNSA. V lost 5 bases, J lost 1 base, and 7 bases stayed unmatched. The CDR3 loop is CASSPGGQGAKNIQYF. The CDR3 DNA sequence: TGTGCCAGCAGCCCGGGGGGGCAGGGCGCCAAAAACATTCAGTACTTC.

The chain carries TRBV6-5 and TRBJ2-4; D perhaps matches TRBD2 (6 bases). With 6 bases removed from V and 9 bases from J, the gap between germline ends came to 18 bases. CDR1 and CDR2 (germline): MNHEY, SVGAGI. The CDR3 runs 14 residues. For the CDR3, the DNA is TGTGCCAGCAGGCCGGCGGGGACTGGCGGCATTCAGTACTTC. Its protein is CASRPAGTGGIQYF.

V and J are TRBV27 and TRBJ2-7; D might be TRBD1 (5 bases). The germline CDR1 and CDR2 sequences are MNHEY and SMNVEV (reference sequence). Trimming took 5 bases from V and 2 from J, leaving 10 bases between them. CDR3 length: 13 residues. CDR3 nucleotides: TGTGCCAGCAGTCTAAGACAGACCTACGAGCAGTACTTC. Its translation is CASSLRQTYEQYF.

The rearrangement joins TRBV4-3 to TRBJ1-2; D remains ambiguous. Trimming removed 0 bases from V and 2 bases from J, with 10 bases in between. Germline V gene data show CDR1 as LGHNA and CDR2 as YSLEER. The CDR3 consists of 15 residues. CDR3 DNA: TGCGCCAGCAGCCAAGATTCGGAGATAAACTATGGCTACACCTTC. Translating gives CASSQDSEINYGYTF.

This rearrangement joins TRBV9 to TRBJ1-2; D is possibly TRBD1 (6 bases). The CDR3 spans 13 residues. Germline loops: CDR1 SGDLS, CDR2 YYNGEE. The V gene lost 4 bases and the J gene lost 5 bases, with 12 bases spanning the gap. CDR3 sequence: CASSPQGSYGYTF. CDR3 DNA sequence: TGTGCCAGCAGCCCCCAGGGGTCTTATGGCTACACCTTC.

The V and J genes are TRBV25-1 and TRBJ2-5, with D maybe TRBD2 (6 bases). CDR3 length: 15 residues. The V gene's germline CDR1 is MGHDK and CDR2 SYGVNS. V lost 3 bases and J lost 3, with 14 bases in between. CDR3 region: CASSDRGAYKETQYF. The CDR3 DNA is TGTGCCAGCAGTGATCGCGGGGCCTATAAAGAGACCCAGTACTTC. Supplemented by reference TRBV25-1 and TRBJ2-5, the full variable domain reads EADIYQTPRYLVIGTGKKITLECSQTMGHDKMYWYQQDPGMELHLIHYSYGVNSTEKGDLSSESTVSRIRTEHFPLTLESARPSHTSQYLCASSDRGAYKETQYFGPGTRLLVL.

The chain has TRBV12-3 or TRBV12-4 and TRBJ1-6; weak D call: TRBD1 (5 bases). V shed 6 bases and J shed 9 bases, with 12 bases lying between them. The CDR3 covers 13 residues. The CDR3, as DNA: TGTGCCAGCAGGCACAAGACAGTTTCACCCCTCCACTTT. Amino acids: CASRHKTVSPLHF.

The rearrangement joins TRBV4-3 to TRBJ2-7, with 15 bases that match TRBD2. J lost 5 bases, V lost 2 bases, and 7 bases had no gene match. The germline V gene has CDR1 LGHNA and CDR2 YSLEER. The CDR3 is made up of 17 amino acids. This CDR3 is CASSQTPGLAGGNEQYF. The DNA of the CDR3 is TGCGCCAGCAGCCAAACCCCGGGACTAGCGGGAGGTAACGAGCAGTACTTC.

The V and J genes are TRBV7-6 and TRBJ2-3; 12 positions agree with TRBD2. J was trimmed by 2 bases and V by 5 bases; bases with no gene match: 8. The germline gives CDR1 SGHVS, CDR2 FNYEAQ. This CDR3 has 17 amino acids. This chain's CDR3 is CASSGGLAGTLTDTQYF. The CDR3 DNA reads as TGTGCCAGCAGCGGGGGACTAGCGGGTACCCTCACAGATACGCAGTATTTT.

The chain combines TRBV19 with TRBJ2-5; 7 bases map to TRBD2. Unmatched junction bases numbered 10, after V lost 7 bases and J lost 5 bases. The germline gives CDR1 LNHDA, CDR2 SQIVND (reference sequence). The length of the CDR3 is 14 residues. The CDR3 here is CASTLTWGGETQYF. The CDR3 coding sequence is TGTGCCAGTACCCTGACTTGGGGAGGGGAGACCCAGTACTTC. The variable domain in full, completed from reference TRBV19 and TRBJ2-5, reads DGGITQSPKYLFRKEGQNVTLSCEQNLNHDAMYWYRQDPGQGLRLIYYSQIVNDFQKGDIAEGYSVSREKKESFPLTVTSAQKNPTAFYLCASTLTWGGETQYFGPGTRLLVL.

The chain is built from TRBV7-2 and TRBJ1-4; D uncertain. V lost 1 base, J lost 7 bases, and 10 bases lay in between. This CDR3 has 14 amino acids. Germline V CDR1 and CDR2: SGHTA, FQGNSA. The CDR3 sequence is CASSLGSRGEKLFF. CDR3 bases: TGTGCCAGCAGCTTAGGCAGTCGGGGTGAAAAACTGTTTTTT. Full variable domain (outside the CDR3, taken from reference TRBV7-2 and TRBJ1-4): GAGVSQSPSNKVTEKGKDVELRCDPISGHTALYWYRQSLGQGLEFLIYFQGNSAPDKSGLPSDRFSAERTGGSVSTLTIQRTQQEDSAVYLCASSLGSRGEKLFFGSGTQLSVL.

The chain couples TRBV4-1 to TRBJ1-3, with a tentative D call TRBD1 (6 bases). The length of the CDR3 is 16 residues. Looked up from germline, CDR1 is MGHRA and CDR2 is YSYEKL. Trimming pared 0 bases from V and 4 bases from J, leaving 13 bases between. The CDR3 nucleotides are TGCGCCAGCAGCCAAGATCGGGACACGGGGGGAAACACCATATATTTT. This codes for CASSQDRDTGGNTIYF.

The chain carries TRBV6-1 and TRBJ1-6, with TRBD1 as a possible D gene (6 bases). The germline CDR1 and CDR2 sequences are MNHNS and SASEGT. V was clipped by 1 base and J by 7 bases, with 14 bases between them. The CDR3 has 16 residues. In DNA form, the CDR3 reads TGTGCCAGCAGTGAAGAGAGGGGGGGGCCGAATTCACCCCTCCACTTT. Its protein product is CASSEERGGPNSPLHF.

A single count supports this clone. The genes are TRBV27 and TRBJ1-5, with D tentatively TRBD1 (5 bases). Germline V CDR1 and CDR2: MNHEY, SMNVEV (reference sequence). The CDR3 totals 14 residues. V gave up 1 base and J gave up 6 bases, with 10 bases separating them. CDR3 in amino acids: CASSLWRGGQPQHF. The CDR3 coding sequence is TGTGCCAGCAGTTTATGGAGGGGCGGTCAGCCCCAGCATTTT.

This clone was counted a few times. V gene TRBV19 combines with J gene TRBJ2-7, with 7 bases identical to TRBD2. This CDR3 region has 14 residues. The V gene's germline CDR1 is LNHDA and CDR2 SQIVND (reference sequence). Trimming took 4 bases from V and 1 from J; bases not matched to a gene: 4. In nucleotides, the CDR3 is TGTGCCAGTAGTAGCGGGGGACCATCCTACGAGCAGTACTTC. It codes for CASSSGGPSYEQYF.

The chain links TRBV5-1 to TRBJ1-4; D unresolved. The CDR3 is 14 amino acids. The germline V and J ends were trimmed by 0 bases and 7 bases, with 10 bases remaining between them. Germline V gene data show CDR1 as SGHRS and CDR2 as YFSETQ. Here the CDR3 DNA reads TGCGCCAGCAGCTTGGTAGTCCGGGGTGAAAAACTGTTTTTT. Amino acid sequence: CASSLVVRGEKLFF.

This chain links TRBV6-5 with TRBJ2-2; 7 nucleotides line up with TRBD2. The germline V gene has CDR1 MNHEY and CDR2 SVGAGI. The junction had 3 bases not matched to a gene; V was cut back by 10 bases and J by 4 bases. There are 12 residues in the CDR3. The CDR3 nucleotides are TGTGCCATCGGGGGGTTCACCGGGGAGCTGTTTTTT. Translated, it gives CAIGGFTGELFF.

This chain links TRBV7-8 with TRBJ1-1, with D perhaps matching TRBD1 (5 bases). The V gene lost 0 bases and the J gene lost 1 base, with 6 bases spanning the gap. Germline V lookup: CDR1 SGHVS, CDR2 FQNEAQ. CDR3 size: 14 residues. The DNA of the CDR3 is TGTGCCAGCAGCTTAGCCGGACAGAACACTGAAGCTTTCTTT. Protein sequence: CASSLAGQNTEAFF.

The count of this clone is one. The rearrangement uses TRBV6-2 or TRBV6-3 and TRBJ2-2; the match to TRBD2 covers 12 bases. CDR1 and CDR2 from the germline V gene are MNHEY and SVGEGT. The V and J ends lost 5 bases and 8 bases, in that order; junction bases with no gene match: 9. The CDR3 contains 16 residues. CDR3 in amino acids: CASSRELAGGGGELFF. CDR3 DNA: TGTGCCAGCAGTCGAGAACTAGCGGGAGGCGGAGGGGAGCTGTTTTTT.

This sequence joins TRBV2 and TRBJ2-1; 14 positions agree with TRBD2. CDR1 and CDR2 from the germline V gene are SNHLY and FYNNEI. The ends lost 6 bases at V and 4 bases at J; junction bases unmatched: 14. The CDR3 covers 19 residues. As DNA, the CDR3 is TGTGCCAGCAGCCTAAGACTAGCGGGAGGGCCTCGCAGATACAATGAGCAGTTCTTC. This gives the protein CASSLRLAGGPRRYNEQFF.

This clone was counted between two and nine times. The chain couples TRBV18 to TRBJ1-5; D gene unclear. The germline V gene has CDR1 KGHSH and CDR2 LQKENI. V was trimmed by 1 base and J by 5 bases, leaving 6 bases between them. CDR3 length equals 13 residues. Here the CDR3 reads CASSPQSDQPQHF. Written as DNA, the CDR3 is TGTGCCAGCTCACCACAGAGTGATCAGCCCCAGCATTTT.

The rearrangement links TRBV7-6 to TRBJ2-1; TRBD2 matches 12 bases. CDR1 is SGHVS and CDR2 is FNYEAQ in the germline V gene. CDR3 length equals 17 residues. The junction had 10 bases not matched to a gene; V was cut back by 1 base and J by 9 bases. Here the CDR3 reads CASSLGSSGGAIGEQFF. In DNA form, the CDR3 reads TGTGCCAGCAGCTTAGGATCTAGCGGGGGGGCAATAGGTGAGCAGTTCTTC.

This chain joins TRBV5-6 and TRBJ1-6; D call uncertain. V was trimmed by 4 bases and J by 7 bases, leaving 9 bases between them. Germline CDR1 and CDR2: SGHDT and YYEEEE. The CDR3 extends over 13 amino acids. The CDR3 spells CASSKEGNSPLHF. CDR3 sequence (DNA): TGTGCCAGCAGCAAGGAGGGAAATTCACCCCTCCACTTT. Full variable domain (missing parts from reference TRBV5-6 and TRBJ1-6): DAGVTQSPTHLIKTRGQQVTLRCSPKSGHDTVSWYQQALGQGPQFIFQYYEEEERQRGNFPDRFSGHQFPNYSSELNVNALLLGDSALYLCASSKEGNSPLHFGNGTRLTVT.

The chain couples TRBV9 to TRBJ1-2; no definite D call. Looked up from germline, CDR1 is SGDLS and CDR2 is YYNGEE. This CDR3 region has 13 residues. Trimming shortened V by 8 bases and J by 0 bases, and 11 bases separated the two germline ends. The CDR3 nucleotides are TGTGCCAGTTCCGGCAGGACTAACTATGGCTACACCTTC. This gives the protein CASSGRTNYGYTF.

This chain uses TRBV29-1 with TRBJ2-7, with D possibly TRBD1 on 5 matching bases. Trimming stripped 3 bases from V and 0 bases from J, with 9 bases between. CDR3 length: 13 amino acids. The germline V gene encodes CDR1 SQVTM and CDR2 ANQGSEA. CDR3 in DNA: TGCAGCGTTGATCAGGGTTCCTCCTACGAGCAGTACTTC. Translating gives CSVDQGSSYEQYF.

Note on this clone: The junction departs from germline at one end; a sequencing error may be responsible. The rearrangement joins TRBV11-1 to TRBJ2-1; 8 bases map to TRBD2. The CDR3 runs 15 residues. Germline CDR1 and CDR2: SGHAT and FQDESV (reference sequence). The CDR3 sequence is CASRLGTRGPNEQFF. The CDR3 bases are TGTGCCAGCAGATTAGGGACTAGGGGCCCCAATGAGCAGTTCTTC.

The CDR3 coding sequence is TGCAGCGTTACCGGGACAGGGGCCCGAGGCTACACCTTC. Protein product: CSVTGTGARGYTF. The genes are TRBV29-1 and TRBJ1-2, with 10 bases lining up with TRBD1. The CDR3 totals 13 residues. The V gene's germline CDR1 is SQVTM and CDR2 ANQGSEA. The junction had 8 bases not matched to a gene; V was cut back by 5 bases and J by 8 bases. The whole variable domain, filled in from reference TRBV29-1 and TRBJ1-2, reads SAVISQKPSRDICQRGTSLTIQCQVDSQVTMMFWYRQQPGQSLTLIATANQGSEATYESGFVIDKFPISRPNLTFSTLTVSNMSPEDSSIYLCSVTGTGARGYTFGSGTRLTVV.